Listed below are T cell receptor beta chains from one sample, sequenced in a study of T cells expressing NK-cell markers. From its re-call of the 5' RACE reads, TCRdb lists each CDR3 protein once, without DNA. Its table lists 500,000 to 600,000 distinct CDR3 sequences. What was sequenced was blood T cells: a sorted CD56 or NKG2C T cell subset, CD4+ or CD8+ T cells, or bulk PBMC T cells (not recorded which). Receptors originate from a young man in good health. The CDR3 runs from the conserved cysteine through the conserved F or W. Each record gives: J gene, V gene, CDR3 protein.

>TRBJ2-1|TRBV25-1
CATKDGLHEQFF
>TRBJ2-3|TRBV7-2
CASRRAGGLTDTQYF
>TRBJ2-3|TRBV7-9
CASSLLKGGGTQYF
>TRBJ2-5|TRBV27
CASSFTSGRARGETQYF
>TRBJ2-5|TRBV14
CASSQVVRLAGRMETQYF
>TRBJ2-2|TRBV11-2
CASSLLAGGPGELFF
>TRBJ2-5|TRBV20-1
CSARDARGTAIFQETQYF
>TRBJ2-3|TRBV3-1
CASSHPAADTQYF
>TRBJ2-2|TRBV4-3
CASSQTGGFVGELFF
>TRBJ2-1|TRBV4-1
CASSQDWSGSYNEQFF
>TRBJ2-1|TRBV5-1
CASSSGQGVLYEQFF
>TRBJ2-6|TRBV3-1
CASSQGLNGGRANVLTF
>TRBJ1-6|TRBV12-3/TRBV12-4
CASSLVGEASPLHF
>TRBJ1-4|TRBV5-1
CASSLGEPREKLFF
>TRBJ1-5|TRBV27
CASSFLPNQPQHF
>TRBJ2-2|TRBV29-1
CSVDAGGRTGELFF
>TRBJ2-2|TRBV24-1
CATSDYSAQSNTGELFF
>TRBJ2-5|TRBV4-3
CASSHLGETQYF
>TRBJ2-1|TRBV29-1
CSVPGLGGYNEQFF
>TRBJ1-1|TRBV5-1
CASSSRQVDTEAFF
>TRBJ2-3|TRBV24-1
CATSDGQVMDTQYF
>TRBJ2-2|TRBV10-3
CAISRDRGGIGELFF
>TRBJ1-1|TRBV18
CASSPTRGPGLNTEAFF
>TRBJ2-7|TRBV27
CASSLSSSGTYEQYF
>TRBJ2-5|TRBV30
CAWSPNRGRRETQYF
>TRBJ2-5|TRBV30
CAWSNDRALGRETQYF
>TRBJ2-5|TRBV7-2
CASSSTGTSVLEETQYF
>TRBJ2-1|TRBV5-1
CASSTDDRVFRNEQFF
>TRBJ2-5|TRBV27
CASSPNTFDRGPETQYF
>TRBJ1-5|TRBV5-5
CASSLKPLGGQPQHF
>TRBJ1-1|TRBV30
CAWSDRWDRNTEAFF
>TRBJ2-7|TRBV20-1
CSAPVPQTGVSYEQYF
>TRBJ2-5|TRBV6-2/TRBV6-3
CASIPPGAGKTQYF
>TRBJ2-5|TRBV4-3
CASSQDSSGTSGPETQYF
>TRBJ1-5|TRBV7-9
CASSRGDRQPQHF
>TRBJ2-7|TRBV29-1
CSVVMETYEQYF
>TRBJ1-4|TRBV21-1
CASYRVSEKLFF
>TRBJ2-7|TRBV4-3
CASSPDLGLYEQYF
>TRBJ2-1|TRBV24-1
CATSEGRTSINRGQFF
>TRBJ2-1|TRBV3-1
CASSQDLASGLQFF
>TRBJ2-1|TRBV5-6
CASSYTGAAEQFF
>TRBJ2-1|TRBV29-1
CSVVRGWDNNEQFF
>TRBJ2-2|TRBV7-2
CASTSQGTYHGELFF
>TRBJ2-3|TRBV20-1
CSARACCSEGNRNTQYF
>TRBJ2-5|TRBV7-9
CATEKGSQETQYF
>TRBJ2-1|TRBV29-1
CSVGLWDNEQFF
>TRBJ2-3|TRBV15
CATSPGPAGGPSTDTQYF
>TRBJ2-7|TRBV12-3/TRBV12-4
CASSLASNRAYEQYF
>TRBJ2-1|TRBV18
CASSPPATYGEQFF
>TRBJ1-2|TRBV5-1
CASSSGFRYGYTF